A selection of T cell receptor beta chains follows, all from one sample in a study of TIL therapy for anti-PD-1-resistant metastatic lung cancer. The table came from immunoSEQ multiplex PCR; TCRdb's copy has only in-frame clones and leaves some out. The sample consists of 10,000 to 12,000 clones, 56% of them appearing once. Sequenced here: tumor tissue, sampled at baseline. These receptor sequences come from a person aged 30 to 80 with non-small cell lung cancer. Both conserved end residues are part of each CDR3. D genes are given only for firm matches. Clone size is shown for a subset of rows, as once, few, many or a class of expanded clone.

d_call	v_call	clone_size	cdr3_length	j_call	cdr3_aa	cdr3_nt
.	TRBV5-5	.	15	TRBJ1-2	CASSLLEGGNYGYTF	TGTGCCAGCAGCCTCCTAGAGGGCGGAAACTATGGCTACACCTTC
.	TRBV20-1	few	11	TRBJ2-1	CSAQGVDEQFF	TGCAGTGCTCAAGGGGTAGATGAGCAGTTCTTC
.	TRBV6-5	medium-sized	15	TRBJ1-5	CASSPLDGSNQPQHF	TGTGCCAGCAGCCCACTGGACGGTAGCAATCAGCCCCAGCATTTT
TRBD1	TRBV18	medium-sized	16	TRBJ2-2	CASSLQGAIRAGELFF	TGTGCCAGCTCACTCCAGGGGGCGATTCGGGCCGGGGAGCTGTTTTTT
.	TRBV5-1	.	15	TRBJ1-1	CASKGSDAMNTEAFF	TGCGCCAGCAAAGGCTCTGATGCTATGAACACTGAAGCTTTCTTT
TRBD1	TRBV7-7	.	14	TRBJ2-5	CASSPRGREETQYF	TGTGCTAGCAGCCCCAGGGGGCGGGAAGAGACCCAGTACTTC
.	TRBV5-6	few	14	TRBJ2-5	CASSLRAGRETQYF	TGTGCCAGCAGCTTAAGGGCAGGGCGAGAGACCCAGTACTTC
TRBD2	TRBV7-2	.	15	TRBJ2-1	CASSLSSGFSNEQFF	TGTGCCAGCAGCTTATCTAGCGGGTTCTCCAATGAGCAGTTCTTC
.	TRBV7-9	.	15	TRBJ2-1	CASSLGDPTYNEQFF	TGTGCCAGCAGCTTAGGGGACCCAACCTACAATGAGCAGTTCTTC
TRBD2	TRBV2	.	14	TRBJ2-1	CASSRTSGGFEQFF	TGTGCCAGCAGCCGGACTAGCGGGGGTTTTGAGCAGTTCTTC
.	TRBV27	.	14	TRBJ1-2	CASSLTGQNYGYTF	TGTGCCAGCAGTTTAACAGGTCAGAACTATGGCTACACCTTC